The 13 T cell receptor beta chains listed next were all sequenced from one sample in a study of blood T cell repertoires in COVID-19 (dated by TCRdb to 2018 to 2021). The receptor library was made with the immunoSEQ multiplex PCR assay. Not all clones reach the TCRdb copy of this immuneACCESS table, which keeps in-frame sequences only. Checked studies attribute under half of the gap to unresolved V genes and leave the rest unexplained. The sample contains over 150,000 clones, roughly four fifths of them found a single time. About 12% of the sample comes from the top ten. Sequenced material: peripheral blood. These TCRs come from a woman in her sixties or seventies with COVID-19, enrolled during active disease.

The rearrangement uses TRBV29-1 and TRBJ1-2, with TRBD1 as a possible D gene (6 bases). Germline CDR1 reads SQVTM; CDR2 reads ANQGSEA. The CDR3 has 19 amino acids. V was clipped by 0 bases and J by 4 bases, with 27 bases between them. The CDR3 DNA reads TGCAGCGTTGAAGATAGAGTTAAGAAATTTGGCAGGGGCACCTATGGCTACACCTTC. It translates to CSVEDRVKKFGRGTYGYTF.

V is TRBV7-9 and J is TRBJ1-3; TRBD1 might be the D (5 bases). The CDR3 totals 17 residues. CDR1 is SEHNR and CDR2 is FQNEAQ in the germline V gene (reference sequence). V dropped 1 base and J dropped 4 bases, with 17 bases sitting between them. This chain's CDR3 is CASSLEAQGRTGNTIYF. In DNA form, the CDR3 reads TGTGCCAGCAGCTTAGAGGCCCAAGGCAGGACAGGAAACACCATATATTTT.

The V and J genes are TRBV19 and TRBJ1-5; 7 nucleotides agree with TRBD1. Germline-derived CDR1 and CDR2 are LNHDA and SQIVND (reference sequence). The ends lost 6 bases at V and 5 bases at J; junction bases unmatched: 13. This CDR3 region has 16 residues. CDR3 DNA: TGTGCCAGTAGCCTAGGGACAGTCTCCCTCCATCAGCCCCAGCATTTT. It is translated as CASSLGTVSLHQPQHF.

This chain links TRBV25-1 with TRBJ1-2; 8 bases align to TRBD1. The CDR3 length is 14 residues. Trimming cost V 5 bases and J 4 bases; bases outside gene matches: 6. Germline values: CDR1 MGHDK, CDR2 SYGVNS. Here the CDR3 DNA reads TGTGCCAGCAGTCCGGGACAGGCCGTCTATGGCTACACCTTC. Translation: CASSPGQAVYGYTF.

This clone is a singleton in its sample. The chain joins TRBV19 to TRBJ1-5, with D unclear. Trimming removed 5 bases at V and 0 bases at J, with 11 bases between. Looked up from germline, CDR1 is LNHDA and CDR2 is SQIVND (reference sequence). The CDR3 is 15 residues long. CDR3 bases: TGTGCCAGTAGTCCCCAGCAGGTTAGCAATCAGCCCCAGCATTTT. Encoded protein: CASSPQQVSNQPQHF.

V usage is TRBV24-1 and J usage is TRBJ2-3; TRBD2 aligns across 7 bases. CDR3 length equals 15 residues. CDR1 and CDR2 (germline): KGHDR, SFDVKD. J was trimmed by 4 bases and V by 5 bases; bases with no gene match: 8. CDR3 coding DNA: TGTGCCACCAGTGCGGGAGGTCGAAAGGCAGATACGCAGTATTTT. It translates to CATSAGGRKADTQYF.

On this clone itself: Other nucleotide sequences in the sample specify the same CDR3. The V call is TRBV9, the J call TRBJ2-5; D might be TRBD2 (6 bases). CDR3 length equals 15 residues. V lost 0 bases and J 5 bases, leaving 14 bases between the germline ends. The germline V gene has CDR1 SGDLS and CDR2 YYNGEE. CDR3 sequence reads: CASSVGASGGETQYF. The CDR3 DNA is TGTGCCAGCAGCGTAGGGGCGTCTGGGGGGGAGACCCAGTACTTC.

The CDR3 coding sequence is TGTGCCAGCAGGTCGGCCGGGACAGGGTATGGCTACACCTTC. Its translation: CASRSAGTGYGYTF. V gene TRBV6-5 combines with J gene TRBJ1-2, with 9 bases identical to TRBD1. CDR3 size: 14 residues. The ends lost 6 bases at V and 5 bases at J; junction bases unmatched: 7. Germline V gene sequence: CDR1 MNHEY, CDR2 SVGAGI.

The J gene is TRBJ2-1, the V gene TRBV2; TRBD1 matches at 9 bases. J lost 4 bases, V lost 5 bases, and 12 bases had no gene match. The germline gives CDR1 SNHLY, CDR2 FYNNEI. This CDR3 is built from 17 residues. CDR3 bases: TGTGCCAGCAGTCAACAGGGGGCTTACTTGGGTTACAATGAGCAGTTCTTC. Translating gives CASSQQGAYLGYNEQFF.

The chain has TRBV18 and TRBJ1-3; 7 nucleotides agree with TRBD1. The V segment lost 3 bases and the J segment 0 bases; nucleotides outside the gene matches: 5. CDR3 size: 16 residues. Germline V gives CDR1 KGHSH, CDR2 LQKENI. CDR3 residues: CASSPPGQHSGNTIYF. CDR3 DNA sequence: TGTGCCAGCTCACCTCCGGGACAGCACTCTGGAAACACCATATATTTT.

This chain links TRBV9 with TRBJ1-2; tentative D call: TRBD1 (6 bases). Germline V gene lookup returns CDR1 SGDLS and CDR2 YYNGEE. Deletions cut 3 bases from V and 1 base from J, with 10 bases between. This CDR3 comprises 14 residues. CDR3 DNA: TGTGCCAGCAGCGAGGCAGGGGATAACTATGGCTACACCTTC. This gives the protein CASSEAGDNYGYTF.

This chain uses TRBV27 with TRBJ2-5, with D possibly TRBD1 on 6 matching bases. CDR3 length equals 13 residues. Germline values: CDR1 MNHEY, CDR2 SMNVEV (reference sequence). The ends were cut back, 3 bases at V and 5 bases at J, with 10 bases in the middle. CDR3 region: CASSFQGPETQYF. In nucleotides, the CDR3 is TGTGCCAGCAGTTTCCAGGGGCCGGAGACCCAGTACTTC.

This clone was counted once. V usage is TRBV6-5 and J usage is TRBJ1-1; D perhaps matches TRBD1 (6 bases). From germline, CDR1 is MNHEY and CDR2 SVGAGI. The CDR3 sequence is 12 residues long. V was shortened by 6 bases and J by 10 bases, with 15 bases between the two germline ends. CDR3 amino acids: CASSPRGLGAFF. The DNA of the CDR3 is TGTGCCAGCAGCCCCAGGGGCTTGGGAGCTTTCTTT.